The 4 T cell receptor beta chains reported below all come from one sample, sequenced in a study of cytomegalovirus exposure and HLA in healthy donors. Produced via immunoSEQ multiplex PCR; TCRdb's table is partial and in-frame only. The data show roughly 140,000 clones, less than 90% seen once. What was sequenced was PBMCs. All receptors come from a woman in her late teens or twenties in good health and CMV-seropositive.

This clone came up once. The chain recombines TRBV11-3 with TRBJ2-1; 13 bases are a match to TRBD2. CDR1 is SGHNT, CDR2 YENEEA, per germline. Unmatched junction bases numbered 4, after V lost 1 base and J lost 7 bases. This CDR3 is 16 amino acids long. As DNA, the CDR3 is TGTGCCAGCAGCTTAGTATCACTAGCGGGAGGGAATGAGCAGTTCTTC. Protein product: CASSLVSLAGGNEQFF.

This clone showed up just once. The CDR3 DNA follows: TGCAGCGTTGAATCCCAGGGGGGTGAAAAACTGTTTTTT. Amino acid sequence: CSVESQGGEKLFF. The gene calls are TRBV29-1 and TRBJ1-4, with 7 bases matching TRBD1. The CDR3 loop spans 13 amino acids. Germline lookup yields CDR1 SQVTM and CDR2 ANQGSEA. The ends lost 2 bases at V and 7 bases at J; junction bases unmatched: 4.

This chain links TRBV30 with TRBJ1-4; D gene ambiguous. CDR1 is GTSNPN, CDR2 SVGIG, per germline (reference sequence). The CDR3 runs to 15 residues. V was cut by 5 bases and J by 3 bases, with 16 bases left in between. The CDR3 sequence is CAWGSLGGSNEKLFF. CDR3 nucleotide sequence: TGTGCCTGGGGGTCGCTCGGAGGATCTAATGAAAAACTGTTTTTT.

This clone was seen a few times. This chain links TRBV25-1 with TRBJ2-2; a possible D gene is TRBD1 (5 bases). The CDR3 is 14 residues long. Germline loops: CDR1 MGHDK, CDR2 SYGVNS. Trimming stripped 5 bases from V and 5 bases from J, with 12 bases between. In DNA, the CDR3 is TGTGCCAGCAGTATCCAGGGATGGACCGGGGAGCTGTTTTTT. As protein: CASSIQGWTGELFF.